Listed below are T cell receptor beta chains from one sample, sequenced in a study of blood T cells in healthy people across ages. TCRdb reprocessed the 5' RACE reads via MiXCR and lists one record per CDR3 protein. The sample lists over 1,500,000 distinct CDR3 sequences, 49% occurring once. Input material: blood. Receptors originate from a woman aged 40 to 49 in good health. Each CDR3 is given with its conserved first and last residue. A D gene is named only where the DNA matches it firmly. Size values are once, few and many counts, or a class for expanded clones, and some rows have none.

j_gene	abundance	d_gene	v_gene	CDR3aa	CDR3nt
TRBJ2-3	.	.	TRBV12-3/TRBV12-4	CASRLMADAQYF	TGTGCCAGCAGATTGATGGCAGATGCGCAGTATTTT
TRBJ2-5	.	.	TRBV6-1	CASSELRGRQETQYF	TGTGCCAGCAGTGAACTTAGGGGGAGGCAAGAGACCCAGTACTTC
TRBJ2-7	few	TRBD1	TRBV20-1	CSARDGQGAYVQYF	TGCAGTGCTAGAGACGGACAGGGGGCGTATGTGCAGTACTTC
TRBJ2-2	.	.	TRBV6-2/TRBV6-3	CASRGQELFF	TGTGCCAGCAGGGGACAGGAGCTGTTTTTT
TRBJ2-7	.	TRBD1	TRBV7-9	CASSTDRDRGHEQYF	TGTGCCAGCAGCACGGACCGGGACAGGGGGCACGAGCAGTACTTC
TRBJ2-5	.	.	TRBV19	CASSIEGMNPETQYF	TGTGCCAGTAGTATCGAGGGAATGAACCCAGAGACCCAGTACTTC
TRBJ1-2	.	.	TRBV15	CATSPGWDYGYTF	TGTGCCACCAGCCCAGGGTGGGACTATGGCTACACCTTC
TRBJ2-3	.	.	TRBV7-3	CASSLNLGSTDTQYF	TGTGCCAGCAGCTTAAATCTGGGTAGCACAGATACGCAGTATTTT
TRBJ2-5	few	TRBD1	TRBV7-9	CASSREGAQETQYF	TGTGCCAGCAGCCGCGAGGGGGCCCAAGAGACCCAGTACTTC
TRBJ2-7	many	.	TRBV4-3	CASSQDRSYEQYF	TGCGCCAGCAGCCAAGACAGGTCCTACGAGCAGTACTTC
TRBJ1-5	few	.	TRBV20-1	CSASEPYSNQPQHF	TGCAGTGCTAGCGAGCCGTATAGCAATCAGCCCCAGCATTTT
TRBJ2-3	few	.	TRBV6-6	CASSLETNTDTQYF	TGTGCCAGCTCCCTCGAGACTAACACAGATACGCAGTATTTT